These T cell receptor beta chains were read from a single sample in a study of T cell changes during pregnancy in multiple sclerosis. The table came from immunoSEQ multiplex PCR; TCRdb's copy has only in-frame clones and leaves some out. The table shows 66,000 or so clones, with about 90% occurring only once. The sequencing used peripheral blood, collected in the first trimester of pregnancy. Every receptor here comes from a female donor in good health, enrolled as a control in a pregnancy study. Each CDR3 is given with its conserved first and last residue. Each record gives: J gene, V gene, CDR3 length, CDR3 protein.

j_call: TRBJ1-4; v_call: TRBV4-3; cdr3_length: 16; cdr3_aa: CASSRHRAATNEKLFF
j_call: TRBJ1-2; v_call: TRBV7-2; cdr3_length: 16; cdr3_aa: CASSPRLRTASYGYTF
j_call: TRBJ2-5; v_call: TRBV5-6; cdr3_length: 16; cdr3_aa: CASSPFVSPGRETQYF
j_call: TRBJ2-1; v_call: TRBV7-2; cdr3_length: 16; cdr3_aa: CASSLALGGVLNEQFF
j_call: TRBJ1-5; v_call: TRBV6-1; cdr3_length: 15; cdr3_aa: CASSETPDSTQPQHF
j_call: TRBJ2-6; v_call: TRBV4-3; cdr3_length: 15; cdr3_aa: CASSQDPQGANVLTF
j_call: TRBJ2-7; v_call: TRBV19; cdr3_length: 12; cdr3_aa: CASSIEPYEQYF
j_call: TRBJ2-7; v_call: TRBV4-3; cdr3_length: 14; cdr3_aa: CASSQAGTAREQYF
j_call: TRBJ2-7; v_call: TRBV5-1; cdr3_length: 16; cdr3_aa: CASSLLPGQASYEQYF
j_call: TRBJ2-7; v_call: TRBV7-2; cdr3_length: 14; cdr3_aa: CASSLGGGPNEQYF
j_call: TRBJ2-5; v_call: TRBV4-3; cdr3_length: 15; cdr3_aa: CASSPGLAGQETQYF
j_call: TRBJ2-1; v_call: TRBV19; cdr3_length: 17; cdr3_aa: CASSLYTGTGGKNEQFF
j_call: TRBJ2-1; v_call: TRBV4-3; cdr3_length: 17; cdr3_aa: CASSQDGSQGPYNEQFF
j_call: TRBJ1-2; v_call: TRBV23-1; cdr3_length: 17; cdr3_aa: CASLLILRDRAWVGYTF
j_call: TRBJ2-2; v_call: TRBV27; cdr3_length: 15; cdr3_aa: CASSLRQAGWGELFF
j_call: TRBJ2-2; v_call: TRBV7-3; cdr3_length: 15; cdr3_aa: CASRLAGGNTGELFF
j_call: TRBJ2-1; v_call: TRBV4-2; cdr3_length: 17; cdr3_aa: CASSQGVAGGEALEQFF
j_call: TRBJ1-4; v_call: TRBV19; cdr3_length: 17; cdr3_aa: CASSMRVQATTNEKLFF
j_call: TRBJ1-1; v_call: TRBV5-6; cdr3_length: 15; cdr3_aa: CASSVTPGQVFAAFF
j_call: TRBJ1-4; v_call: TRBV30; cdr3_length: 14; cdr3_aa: CALRGETTNEKLFF
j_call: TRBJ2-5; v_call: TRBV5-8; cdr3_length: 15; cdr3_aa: CASSFTGDLQETQYF
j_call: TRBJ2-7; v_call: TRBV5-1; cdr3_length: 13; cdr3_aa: CASSLEIAYEQYF
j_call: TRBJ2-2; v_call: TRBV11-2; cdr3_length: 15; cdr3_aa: CASSFSSGNTGELFF
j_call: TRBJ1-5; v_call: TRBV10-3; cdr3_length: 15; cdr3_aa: CAISATDRVDQPQHF
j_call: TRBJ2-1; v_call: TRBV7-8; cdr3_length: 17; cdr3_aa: CASSFRGGPNSYNEQFF
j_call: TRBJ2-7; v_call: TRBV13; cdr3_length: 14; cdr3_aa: CASSLSGSSYEQYF
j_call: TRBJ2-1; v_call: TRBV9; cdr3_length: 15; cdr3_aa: CASSVVRDSYNEQFF
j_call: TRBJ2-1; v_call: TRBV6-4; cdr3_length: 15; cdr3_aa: CASSDSATSFNEQFF
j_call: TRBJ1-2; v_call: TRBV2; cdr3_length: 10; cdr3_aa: CASVLDGYTF
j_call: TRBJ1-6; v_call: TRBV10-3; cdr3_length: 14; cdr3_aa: CAIRDLDRRSPLHF
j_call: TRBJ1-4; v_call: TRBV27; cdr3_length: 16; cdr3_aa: CASRSLQGAMDEKLFF
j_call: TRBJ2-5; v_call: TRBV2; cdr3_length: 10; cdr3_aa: CASSVETQYF
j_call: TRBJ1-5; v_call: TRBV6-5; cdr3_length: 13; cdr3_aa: CASSRQANQPQHF
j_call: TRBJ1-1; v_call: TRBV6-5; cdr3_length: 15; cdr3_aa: CASSFSQFANTEAFF
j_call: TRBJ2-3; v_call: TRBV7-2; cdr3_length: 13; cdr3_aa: CASSLDYTDTQYF
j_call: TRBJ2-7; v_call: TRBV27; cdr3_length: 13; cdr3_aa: CASRGLASYEQYF
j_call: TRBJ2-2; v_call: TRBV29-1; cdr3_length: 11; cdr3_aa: CSVGRAGELFF
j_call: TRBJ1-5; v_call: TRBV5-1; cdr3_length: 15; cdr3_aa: CASSLNSGSNQPQHF
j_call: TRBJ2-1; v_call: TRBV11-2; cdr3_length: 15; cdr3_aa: CASINGTGKLNEQFF
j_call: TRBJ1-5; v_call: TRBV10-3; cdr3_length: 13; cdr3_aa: CAIRDREDQPQHF
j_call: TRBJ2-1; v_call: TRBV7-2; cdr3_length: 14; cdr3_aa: CASSRTSGYNEQFF
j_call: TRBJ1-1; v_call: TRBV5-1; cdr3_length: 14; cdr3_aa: CASSGPGTNTEAFF
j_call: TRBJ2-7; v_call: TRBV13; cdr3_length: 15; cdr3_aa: CASSSSGGRSYEQYF
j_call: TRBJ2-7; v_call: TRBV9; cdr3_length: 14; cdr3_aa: CASSVAGGRHEQYF
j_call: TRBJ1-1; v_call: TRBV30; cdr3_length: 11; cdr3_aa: CAADRVTEAFF
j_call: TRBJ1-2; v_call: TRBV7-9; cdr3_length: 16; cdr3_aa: CASSPPGQGAMGGYTF
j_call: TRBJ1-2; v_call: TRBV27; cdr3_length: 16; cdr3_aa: CASNRIGYGGSYGYTF
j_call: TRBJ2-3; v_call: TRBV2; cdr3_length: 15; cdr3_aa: CASRPSSGGADTQYF
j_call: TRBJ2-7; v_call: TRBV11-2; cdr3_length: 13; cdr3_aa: CASSLGWRGEQYF
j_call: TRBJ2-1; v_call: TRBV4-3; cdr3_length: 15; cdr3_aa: CASSQAGGSYNEQFF
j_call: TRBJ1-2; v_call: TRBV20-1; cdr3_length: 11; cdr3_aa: CSARETESYTF
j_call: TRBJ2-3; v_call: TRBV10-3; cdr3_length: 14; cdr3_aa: CALGAGGDTDTQYF
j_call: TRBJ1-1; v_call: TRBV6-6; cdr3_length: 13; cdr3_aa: CASRPTGETEAFF
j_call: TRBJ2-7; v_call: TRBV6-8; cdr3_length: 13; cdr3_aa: CASILNRGSEQYF
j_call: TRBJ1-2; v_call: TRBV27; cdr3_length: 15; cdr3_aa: CASTSSEGARDGYTF